This T cell receptor (beta chain) stems from a study of T cell changes during pregnancy in multiple sclerosis. The assay was immunoSEQ multiplex PCR, and TCRdb's table has in-frame clones only and misses some. The table has fewer than 50,000 clones, 90% to 95% seen once. Germline CDR1 and CDR2: LNHDA and SQIVND (reference sequence). With 4 bases clipped from V and 3 bases from J, the junction kept 7 bases outside the gene matches. The CDR3 covers 15 residues. The rearrangement links TRBV19 to TRBJ2-7; 9 bases map to TRBD1. The sequencing used CD8+ T cells from peripheral blood mononuclear cells, collected in the third trimester of pregnancy. The TCR comes from a female donor with multiple sclerosis, enrolled in a pregnancy study. The CDR3: CASSTGQGLFYEQYF. The CDR3 bases are TGTGCCAGTAGTACAGGACAGGGGTTGTTCTACGAGCAGTACTTC. The full variable domain, in which reference TRBV19 and TRBJ2-7 provide the parts outside the CDR3, is DGGITQSPKYLFRKEGQNVTLSCEQNLNHDAMYWYRQDPGQGLRLIYYSQIVNDFQKGDIAEGYSVSREKKESFPLTVTSAQKNPTAFYLCASSTGQGLFYEQYFGPGTRLTVT.